This entry describes one TCR beta chain. In the authors' workflow: By means of reference gene primer amplification, nucleated cell counts were estimated. Data came from immunoSEQ multiplex PCR; TCRdb stores just in-frame clones and leaves some out. V, J and clone size reflect that table, while D and trimming were determined from the DNA. Of some 42,000 clones in the sample, around nine tenths were seen once. The CDR3 is 17 amino acids. V was shortened by 4 bases and J by 0 bases, with 13 bases between the two germline ends. The germline V gene encodes CDR1 LGHDT and CDR2 YNNKEL (reference sequence). This sample was taken from a study of blood T cell repertoires in COVID-19. Study-level background: The analysed material was cDNA or gDNA that came from T cells, B-cell-depleted T cells, or PBMCs.

The chain is built from TRBV3-1 (or the pseudogene TRBV3-2) and TRBJ2-6; maybe TRBD1 (6 bases). The receptor comes from a human donor in a cohort sampled during active COVID-19. Sample: peripheral blood. This CDR3 reads CASSRSPRGSGANVLTF. CDR3 nucleotide sequence: TGTGCCAGCAGCCGATCCCCCAGGGGCTCTGGGGCCAACGTCCTGACTTTC.